This T cell receptor (beta chain) came from a study of cytomegalovirus exposure and HLA in healthy donors. The CDR3 spans 13 residues. V was shortened by 2 bases and J by 3 bases, with 8 bases between the two germline ends. Germline V lookup: CDR1 KGHSH, CDR2 LQKENI. On this clone: The antigen remains undetermined.

Study outcomes and limitations: Across donors, most TCRs were seen rarely, yet some public ones were widespread. In an earlier analysis, about 87% or about 30%: the productive usage of most TCR beta V segments.

Primers: 60 Vbeta forward and 13 Jbeta reverse. The protocol was immunoSEQ multiplex PCR, while the TCRdb copy is restricted to in-frame clones and leaves out a portion. The sample records tens of thousands of clones, 78% being singletons. V and J are TRBV18 and TRBJ2-7; D is possibly TRBD1 (6 bases). The receptor's source is a female donor in good health and CMV-seronegative. The specimen sequenced was PBMCs. DNA of the CDR3: TGTGCCAGCTCACCAGGACAGAGCTACGAGCAGTACTTC. The encoded protein is CASSPGQSYEQYF.